Each of the 27 T cell receptor beta chains below was sequenced from the same sample in a study of cytomegalovirus exposure and HLA in healthy donors (dated by TCRdb to about 2017). Libraries came from the immunoSEQ multiplex PCR assay. For the multiplex PCR, a mixture combining 60 forward primers for TCR Vbeta segments and 13 reverse primers for TCR Jbeta segments was used. TCRdb limited this immuneACCESS table to in-frame rearrangements with V and J called. A share of clones is missing; checked studies link under half to unresolved V genes, and the rest is unexplained. Present in this sample are 200,000 to 300,000 clones, roughly four fifths of which were seen just once. In total, the top ten clones hold 1.5% to 2.5% of the sample. The source material was PBMCs. The receptors here all came from a woman between 35 and 50 years old in good health and CMV-seropositive.

V gene TRBV7-2 combines with J gene TRBJ2-7; tentative D call: TRBD2 (6 bases). Per the germline V gene, CDR1 is SGHTA and CDR2 is FQGNSA. The V end lost 1 base, the J end lost 5 bases, and 18 bases lay between the germline ends. This CDR3 comprises 16 residues. The CDR3 DNA follows: TGTGCCAGCAGCTTAGAATTTCTGAGCGGAGGGGACGAGCAGTACTTC. Protein: CASSLEFLSGGDEQYF.

The J gene is TRBJ2-7, the V gene TRBV5-4; D possibly corresponds to TRBD2 (5 bases). The germline gives CDR1 SGHNT, CDR2 YYREEE (reference sequence). V dropped 4 bases and J dropped 4 bases, with 12 bases sitting between them. This CDR3 has 13 amino acids. The CDR3 DNA sequence: TGTGCCAGCAGCGTGGATGGGAGATACGAGCAGTACTTC. Its protein product is CASSVDGRYEQYF. The full variable domain, completed using reference TRBV5-4 and TRBJ2-7, is ETGVTQSPTHLIKTRGQQVTLRCSSQSGHNTVSWYQQALGQGPQFIFQYYREEENGRGNFPPRFSGLQFPNYSSELNVNALELDDSALYLCASSVDGRYEQYFGPGTRLTVT.

The genes are TRBV11-2 and TRBJ2-1; 13 nucleotides agree with TRBD2. V trimming: 5 bases; J trimming: 7 bases; junction bases outside the gene matches: 8. The CDR3 spans 16 residues. Germline V gives CDR1 SGHAT, CDR2 FQNNGV. CDR3 DNA sequence: TGTGCCAGCAGCGTTTCCGGGACTAGCGGGATTAATGAGCAGTTCTTC. Translated: CASSVSGTSGINEQFF.

This clone occurred once. CDR3 DNA: TGTGCCAGCTCACCAGGCAGAGGCGAGCAGTACTTC. It is translated as CASSPGRGEQYF. The V and J genes are TRBV18 and TRBJ2-7, with D uncertain. From germline, CDR1 is KGHSH and CDR2 LQKENI. Trimming stripped 2 bases from V and 6 bases from J, with 8 bases between. This CDR3 has 12 residues.

The chain uses TRBV28 and TRBJ2-7; 8 bases fit TRBD1. This CDR3 is 14 amino acids long. V lost 8 bases, J lost 4 bases, and 10 bases stayed unmatched. Germline lookup yields CDR1 MDHEN and CDR2 SYDVKM. The CDR3 DNA sequence: TGTGCCAGCGAATCTAGGGGACAGGAGTACGAGCAGTACTTC. This gives the protein CASESRGQEYEQYF.

V usage is TRBV28 and J usage is TRBJ2-1, with TRBD2 identical over 11 bases. The CDR3 runs 15 residues. The V and J ends lost 6 bases and 10 bases, in that order; junction bases with no gene match: 11. Germline CDR1 reads MDHEN; CDR2 reads SYDVKM. CDR3 in amino acids: CASRTSETSGKEQFF. DNA of the CDR3: TGTGCCAGCAGGACCTCCGAGACTAGCGGGAAGGAGCAGTTCTTC.

As for this clone: The junction departs from germline at one end; a sequencing error may be responsible. The V gene is TRBV7-9, the J gene TRBJ1-1; no reliable D call. CDR1 is SEHNR, CDR2 FQNEAQ, per germline (reference sequence). The CDR3 contains 14 residues. CDR3 nucleotides: TGTTCCAGCAGCTTAGGATCCGGGAACACTGAAGCTTTCTTT. Protein: CSSSLGSGNTEAFF.

This clone was counted a few times. The rearrangement joins TRBV28 to TRBJ2-1, with a possible D match to TRBD2 (5 bases). This CDR3 contains 15 residues. Germline CDR1 MDHEN, CDR2 SYDVKM. Trimming cost V 6 bases and J 5 bases, with 17 bases left between them. CDR3 in amino acids: CASRGLGSENNEQFF. The CDR3 nucleotides read TGTGCCAGCAGGGGGTTAGGGAGTGAAAACAATGAGCAGTTCTTC.

The J gene is TRBJ1-1, the V gene TRBV19; D not certain. Germline CDR1 LNHDA, CDR2 SQIVND (reference sequence). CDR3 size: 13 residues. The germline V and J ends were trimmed by 6 bases and 4 bases, with 12 bases remaining between them. As DNA, the CDR3 is TGTGCCAGTAGCACGGACTCACGCACTGAAGCTTTCTTT. This encodes CASSTDSRTEAFF.

J is TRBJ2-1 and V is TRBV6-5; 11 bases fit TRBD2. CDR1 MNHEY and CDR2 SVGAGI come from the germline V gene. V lost 6 bases and J lost 4; bases outside the gene matches: 5. The CDR3 totals 15 residues. The CDR3 bases are TGTGCCAGCAGACTACTAGCGGGAGCTTACAATGAGCAGTTCTTC. The encoded protein is CASRLLAGAYNEQFF.

The CDR3 nucleotides are TGTGCCAGCAGTGACCTCAGGCGCCCCTACGAGCAGTACTTC. Amino acid sequence: CASSDLRRPYEQYF. The chain carries TRBV25-1 and TRBJ2-7; no firm D call. The V gene lost 3 bases and the J gene lost 2 bases, with 11 bases spanning the gap. The CDR3 covers 14 residues. Germline CDR1 is MGHDK and CDR2 is SYGVNS.

A single count supports this clone. V is TRBV28 and J is TRBJ1-5; 7 positions match TRBD1. Germline V gene lookup returns CDR1 MDHEN and CDR2 SYDVKM. Trimming cost V 5 bases and J 0 bases; bases outside gene matches: 10. This CDR3 has 17 amino acids. This chain's CDR3 is CASSTTGTVNSNQPQHF. CDR3 in DNA: TGTGCCAGCAGTACGACCGGGACAGTTAATAGCAATCAGCCCCAGCATTTT. Complete variable domain (other parts from reference TRBV28 and TRBJ1-5): DVKVTQSSRYLVKRTGEKVFLECVQDMDHENMFWYRQDPGLGLRLIYFSYDVKMKEKGDIPEGYSVSREKKERFSLILESASTNQTSMYLCASSTTGTVNSNQPQHFGDGTRLSIL.

The rearrangement uses TRBV28 and TRBJ1-1, with D hard to call. Germline CDR1 MDHEN, CDR2 SYDVKM. This CDR3 region has 13 residues. V was pared by 6 bases and J by 0 bases, with 8 bases between. CDR3 residues: CASRVRVNTEAFF. The CDR3 DNA reads TGTGCCAGCAGGGTACGGGTGAACACTGAAGCTTTCTTT.

The chain is built from TRBV7-8 and TRBJ2-3; D is perhaps TRBD2 (5 bases). V lost 9 bases and J 4 bases, leaving 17 bases between the germline ends. CDR1 is SGHVS, CDR2 FQNEAQ, per germline. This CDR3 is 14 amino acids long. CDR3 residues: CASTLLETADTQYF. The DNA for the CDR3 is TGTGCCAGTACCTTACTAGAAACTGCAGATACGCAGTATTTT.

This chain connects TRBV19 to TRBJ1-2; TRBD1 aligns across 9 bases. CDR3 size: 14 residues. V shed 6 bases and J 3 bases; nucleotides not matched to a gene: 5. Germline CDR1 is LNHDA and CDR2 is SQIVND (reference sequence). CDR3 amino acids: CASRNRGRDYGYTF. CDR3 nucleotides: TGTGCCAGTAGGAACAGGGGGCGCGACTATGGCTACACCTTC.

This chain uses TRBV6-5 with TRBJ2-5; a possible D gene is TRBD2 (6 bases). The closer fit of TRBJ2-7 to the DNA end suggests the J call may be wrong. This CDR3 has 14 residues. Germline loops: CDR1 MNHEY, CDR2 SVGAGI. The CDR3 sequence is CASSYSSGVHEQYF. The CDR3 nucleotides are TGTGCCAGCAGTTACTCCTCGGGGGTACACGAGCAGTACTTC.

The gene calls are TRBV30 and TRBJ1-5; tentatively, D is TRBD1 (6 bases). The V end lost 1 base, the J end lost 3 bases, and 10 bases lay between the germline ends. Per the germline V gene, CDR1 is GTSNPN and CDR2 is SVGIG (reference sequence). This CDR3 spans 14 amino acids. CDR3 sequence: CAWSGGQYNQPQHF. The CDR3 DNA sequence: TGTGCCTGGAGTGGCGGACAGTACAATCAGCCCCAGCATTTT.

The V and J genes are TRBV7-9 and TRBJ2-3; 7 positions agree with TRBD1. V gave up 5 bases and J gave up 0 bases; unmatched junction bases: 5. CDR1 and CDR2 from the germline V gene are SEHNR and FQNEAQ (reference sequence). The CDR3 spans 15 residues. CDR3 nucleotides: TGTGCCAGCAGCCCGACAGGGCTCAGCACAGATACGCAGTATTTT. This gives the protein CASSPTGLSTDTQYF.

J is TRBJ2-2 and V is TRBV5-4; 13 bases agree with TRBD2. In germline, CDR1 is SGHNT, CDR2 YYREEE (reference sequence). V dropped 1 base and J dropped 6; count of bases not matched to a gene: 3. The CDR3 runs to 16 residues. The CDR3 loop is CASSLRLAGGPGELFF. The CDR3 bases are TGTGCCAGCAGCTTGAGACTAGCGGGAGGCCCCGGGGAGCTGTTTTTT.

The chain carries TRBV30 and TRBJ1-3; D is unclear. Germline V gene sequence: CDR1 GTSNPN, CDR2 SVGIG (reference sequence). The CDR3 is 17 amino acids. V was shortened by 2 bases and J by 0 bases, with 17 bases between the two germline ends. CDR3 loop: CAWSSTGMSPSGNTIYF. In DNA form, the CDR3 reads TGTGCCTGGAGTTCCACGGGAATGTCCCCCTCTGGAAACACCATATATTTT.

The sample holds a few counts of this clone. This sequence joins TRBV29-1 and TRBJ2-7, with 7 bases that match TRBD1. Trimming at V came to 4 bases and at J to 4 bases, leaving 4 bases not matched to a gene. Germline CDR1 is SQVTM and CDR2 is ANQGSEA. The CDR3 is 12 amino acids. CDR3 sequence reads: CSVGDRGYEQYF. For the CDR3, the DNA is TGCAGCGTTGGGGACAGAGGTTACGAGCAGTACTTC.

The V gene is TRBV6-5, the J gene TRBJ1-3, with D unresolved. Between the trimmed V and J ends, which lost 7 bases and 3 bases, there was a span of 13 bases. The germline gives CDR1 MNHEY, CDR2 SVGAGI. This CDR3 comprises 14 residues. CDR3 nucleotides: TGTGCCAGCACCCGAGGAGGGTATGGAAACACCATATATTTT. Translating gives CASTRGGYGNTIYF.

J is TRBJ2-3 and V is TRBV7-6, with TRBD1 identical over 7 bases. Unmatched junction bases numbered 10, after V lost 4 bases and J lost 0 bases. The germline V gene has CDR1 SGHVS and CDR2 FNYEAQ. The CDR3 consists of 17 residues. The CDR3 bases are TGTGCCAGCAGCTCCCTCACAGGGGCCCCTAGCACAGATACGCAGTATTTT. Translated, it gives CASSSLTGAPSTDTQYF.

Only one count was recorded for this clone. Here the CDR3 reads CASSQDSSSSARSYNEQFF. The CDR3 DNA reads TGCGCCAGCAGCCAAGATTCGTCATCTAGCGCAAGATCCTACAATGAGCAGTTCTTC. J is TRBJ2-1 and V is TRBV4-3, with a tentative D call TRBD2 (6 bases). The germline V and J ends were trimmed by 0 bases and 1 base, with 19 bases remaining between them. CDR3 length: 19 amino acids. Germline CDR1 and CDR2: LGHNA and YSLEER.

The rearrangement uses TRBV5-4 and TRBJ2-3; 14 bases fit TRBD2. The length of the CDR3 is 18 residues. The J segment lost 0 bases and the V segment lost 1 base, leaving 4 bases of the junction unmatched. Germline-derived CDR1 and CDR2 are SGHNT and YYREEE (reference sequence). CDR3 sequence reads: CASSLLGLAGGSTDTQYF. DNA of the CDR3: TGTGCCAGCAGCTTGTTAGGACTAGCGGGAGGAAGCACAGATACGCAGTATTTT. Combining the CDR3 with reference TRBV5-4 and TRBJ2-3 gives the whole variable domain ETGVTQSPTHLIKTRGQQVTLRCSSQSGHNTVSWYQQALGQGPQFIFQYYREEENGRGNFPPRFSGLQFPNYSSELNVNALELDDSALYLCASSLLGLAGGSTDTQYFGPGTRLTVL.

In this sample, this clone turned up once. J is TRBJ2-1 and V is TRBV6-5, with TRBD2 identical over 12 bases. Germline-derived CDR1 and CDR2 are MNHEY and SVGAGI. The CDR3 loop spans 15 amino acids. Losses at the gene ends were 6 bases for V and 6 bases for J; bases not matched to a gene: 6. The CDR3 is CASRRGLAGTNEQFF. CDR3 DNA: TGTGCCAGCAGACGAGGACTAGCGGGGACCAATGAGCAGTTCTTC.

This clone was seen only a few times. The V call is TRBV11-2, the J call TRBJ2-1, with D tentatively TRBD1 (6 bases). This CDR3 is 16 amino acids long. The V and J ends lost 2 bases and 4 bases respectively, with 15 bases between them. The germline V gene has CDR1 SGHAT and CDR2 FQNNGV. CDR3 region: CASSLRGSGQYNEQFF. The CDR3 DNA follows: TGTGCCAGCAGCTTAAGGGGCTCGGGACAATACAATGAGCAGTTCTTC.